This TCR beta chain derives from a study of blood T cell repertoires in COVID-19. Study summary: Sites in the United States, Italy and Spain provided acute and convalescent COVID-19 samples. The cDNA or gDNA used as material had been derived from T cells, B-cell-depleted T cells, or PBMCs.

Authors' data handling: Reference gene primer amplification in the assay estimated nucleated cell counts. The repertoire was sequenced with immunoSEQ multiplex PCR; TCRdb's copy has only in-frame clones and lacks some. V and J calls and clone size are given by that table; D and trimming were obtained from the DNA. The sample lists hundreds of thousands of clones; 75% to 90% were seen once. The CDR3 runs 14 residues. Germline CDR1 and CDR2: MNHNY and SVGAGI (reference sequence). Germline trimming cut 3 bases from V and 2 bases from J; bases unmatched to any gene: 3. V is TRBV6-6 and J is TRBJ1-1; TRBD1 aligns across 7 bases. Sequenced material: peripheral blood. The TCR was taken from a man aged 35 to 55 with acute or convalescent COVID-19. The CDR3 DNA follows: TGTGCCAGCAGTTATAGAGGGGGCAACACTGAAGCTTTCTTT. It is translated as CASSYRGGNTEAFF.